A selection of T cell receptor beta chains follows, all from one sample in a study of blood T cell repertoires in COVID-19. Using immunoSEQ multiplex PCR, the repertoire was profiled, and TCRdb retains in-frame clones only, with some absent. The table includes approximately 240,000 clones, roughly 90% detected once. Input material: PBMCs or T cells enriched from blood (not recorded which). Source of these receptors: a woman aged 25 to 39 with acute COVID-19. Each CDR3 is given with its conserved first and last residue. Size tells how often a clone was seen (once, few, many) or the class of an expanded clone, and some rows leave it out.

>TRBV28|15|TRBJ2-1|-
CASLPGGQGYNEQFF
>TRBV27|16|TRBJ1-2|-
CASSLIGQVGLYGYTF
>TRBV7-8|14|TRBJ1-2|-
CASSPRTGVYGYTF
>TRBV9|13|TRBJ2-1|-
CASSVAFGNEQFF
>TRBV11-2|16|TRBJ1-3|-
CASSYTATGSGNTIYF
>TRBV19|17|TRBJ1-1|-
CASSKHMSSLRGTEAFF
>TRBV19|12|TRBJ1-1|-
CASSITGQKTFF
>TRBV5-1|16|TRBJ1-2|-
CASSFGSQLVDYGYTF
>TRBV6-5|14|TRBJ1-2|-
CASSYSGGVDGYTF
>TRBV6-1|16|TRBJ1-1|once
CASSEASAAPNTEAFF
>TRBV11-2|16|TRBJ1-3|-
CASSLAHLRTGNTIYF
>TRBV7-2|14|TRBJ1-5|-
CASSTRQINQPQHF
>TRBV4-1|15|TRBJ1-6|-
CASSQLQAAHSLLHF
>TRBV7-6|15|TRBJ2-2|-
CASSSAQTNTGELFF
>TRBV11-2|14|TRBJ2-7|-
CASSPRRGRNEQYF
>TRBV5-4|16|TRBJ2-5|-
CASSSRTSGVGETQYF
>TRBV2|14|TRBJ1-5|-
CASSEFAGYQPQHF